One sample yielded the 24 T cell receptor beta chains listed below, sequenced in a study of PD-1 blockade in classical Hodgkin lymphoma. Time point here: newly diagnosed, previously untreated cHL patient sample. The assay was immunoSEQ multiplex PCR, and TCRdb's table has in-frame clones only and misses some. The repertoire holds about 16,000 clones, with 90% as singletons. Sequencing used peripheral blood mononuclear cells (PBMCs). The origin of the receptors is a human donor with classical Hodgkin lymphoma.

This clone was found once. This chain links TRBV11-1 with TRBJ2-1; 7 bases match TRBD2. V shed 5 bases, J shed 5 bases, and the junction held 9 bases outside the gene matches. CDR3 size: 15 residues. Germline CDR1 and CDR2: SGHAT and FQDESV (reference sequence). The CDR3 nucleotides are TGTGCCAGCAGCCCGCCGGGACTACCCGACAATGAGCAGTTCTTC. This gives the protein CASSPPGLPDNEQFF.

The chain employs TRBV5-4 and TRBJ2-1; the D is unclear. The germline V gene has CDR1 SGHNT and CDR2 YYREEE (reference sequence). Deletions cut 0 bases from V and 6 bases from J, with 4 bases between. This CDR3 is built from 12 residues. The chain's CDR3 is CASSLGANEQFF. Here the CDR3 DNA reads TGTGCCAGCAGCTTGGGTGCCAATGAGCAGTTCTTC. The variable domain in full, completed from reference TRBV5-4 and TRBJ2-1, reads ETGVTQSPTHLIKTRGQQVTLRCSSQSGHNTVSWYQQALGQGPQFIFQYYREEENGRGNFPPRFSGLQFPNYSSELNVNALELDDSALYLCASSLGANEQFFGPGTRLTVL.

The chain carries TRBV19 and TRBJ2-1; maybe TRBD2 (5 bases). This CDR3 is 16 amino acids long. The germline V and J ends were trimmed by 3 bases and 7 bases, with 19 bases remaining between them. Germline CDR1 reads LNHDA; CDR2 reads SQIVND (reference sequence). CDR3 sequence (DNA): TGTGCCAGTAGTATGGAGGCCTCGGTGGGAAAAAATGAGCAGTTCTTC. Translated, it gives CASSMEASVGKNEQFF.

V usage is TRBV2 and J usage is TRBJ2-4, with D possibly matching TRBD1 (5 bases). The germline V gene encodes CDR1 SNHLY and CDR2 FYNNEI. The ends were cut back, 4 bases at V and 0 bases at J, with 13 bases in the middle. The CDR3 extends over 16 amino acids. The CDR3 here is CASSAETAKAKNIQYF. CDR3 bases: TGTGCCAGCAGTGCGGAGACAGCTAAAGCCAAAAACATTCAGTACTTC. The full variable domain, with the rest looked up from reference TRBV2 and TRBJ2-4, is EPEVTQTPSHQVTQMGQEVILRCVPISNHLYFYWYRQILGQKVEFLVSFYNNEISEKSEIFDDQFSVERPDGSNFTLKIRSTKLEDSAMYFCASSAETAKAKNIQYFGAGTRLSVL.

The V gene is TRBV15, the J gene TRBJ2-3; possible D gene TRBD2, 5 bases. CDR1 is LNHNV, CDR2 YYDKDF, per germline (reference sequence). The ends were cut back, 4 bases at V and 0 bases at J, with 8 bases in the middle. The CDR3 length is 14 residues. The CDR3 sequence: CATSMGVSTDTQYF. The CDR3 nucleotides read TGTGCCACCAGCATGGGAGTAAGCACAGATACGCAGTATTTT.

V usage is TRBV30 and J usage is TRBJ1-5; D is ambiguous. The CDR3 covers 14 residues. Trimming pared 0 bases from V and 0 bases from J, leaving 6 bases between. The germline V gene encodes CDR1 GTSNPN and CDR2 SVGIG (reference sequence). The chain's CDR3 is CAWSVPSSNQPQHF. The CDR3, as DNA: TGTGCCTGGAGTGTACCGAGTAGCAATCAGCCCCAGCATTTT. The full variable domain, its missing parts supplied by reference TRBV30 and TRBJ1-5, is SQTIHQWPATLVQPVGSPLSLECTVEGTSNPNLYWYRQAAGRGLQLLFYSVGIGQISSEVPQNLSASRPQDRQFILSSKKLLLSDSGFYLCAWSVPSSNQPQHFGDGTRLSIL.

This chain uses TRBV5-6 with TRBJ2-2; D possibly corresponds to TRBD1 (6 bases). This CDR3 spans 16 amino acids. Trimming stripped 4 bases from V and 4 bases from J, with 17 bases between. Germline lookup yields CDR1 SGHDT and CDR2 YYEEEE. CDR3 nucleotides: TGTGCCAGCAGCAGGGATTGGGGGCGCGGCACCGGGGAGCTGTTTTTT. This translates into CASSRDWGRGTGELFF.

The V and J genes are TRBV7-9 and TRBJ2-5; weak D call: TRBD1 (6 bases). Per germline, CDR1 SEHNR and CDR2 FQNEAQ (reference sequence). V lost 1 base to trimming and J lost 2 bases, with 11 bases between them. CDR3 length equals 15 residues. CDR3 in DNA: TGTGCCAGCAGCTTAGGGGACATGCTTCAAGAGACCCAGTACTTC. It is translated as CASSLGDMLQETQYF.

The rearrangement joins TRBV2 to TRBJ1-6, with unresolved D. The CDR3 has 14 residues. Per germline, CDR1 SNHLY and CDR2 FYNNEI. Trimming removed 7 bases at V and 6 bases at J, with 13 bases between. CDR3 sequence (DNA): TGTGCCAGCACCGATGGGCATTCTAATTCACCCCTCCACTTT. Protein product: CASTDGHSNSPLHF.

The chain's CDR3 is CASSETSGSGETQYF. CDR3 nucleotides: TGTGCCAGCAGTGAGACTAGCGGGAGTGGGGAGACCCAGTACTTC. The chain links TRBV6-4 to TRBJ2-5; 12 bases agree with TRBD2. Germline values: CDR1 MRHNA, CDR2 SNTAGT. J lost 5 bases, V lost 3 bases, and 4 bases had no gene match. The CDR3 length is 15 residues.

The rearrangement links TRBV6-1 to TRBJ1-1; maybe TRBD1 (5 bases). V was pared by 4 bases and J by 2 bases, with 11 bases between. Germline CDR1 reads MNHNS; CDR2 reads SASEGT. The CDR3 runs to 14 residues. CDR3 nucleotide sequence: TGTGCCAGCAGTGCCCGCACAGGAAACACTGAAGCTTTCTTT. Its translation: CASSARTGNTEAFF.

The CDR3 loop reads CASSTGPGGTEAFF. The CDR3 coding sequence is TGTGCCAGCAGCACCGGGCCGGGGGGGACTGAAGCTTTCTTT. The gene calls are TRBV7-9 and TRBJ1-1, with D possibly TRBD1 on 5 matching bases. The CDR3 is made up of 14 amino acids. V lost 5 bases and J 5 bases, leaving 15 bases between the germline ends. CDR1 SEHNR and CDR2 FQNEAQ come from the germline V gene (reference sequence).

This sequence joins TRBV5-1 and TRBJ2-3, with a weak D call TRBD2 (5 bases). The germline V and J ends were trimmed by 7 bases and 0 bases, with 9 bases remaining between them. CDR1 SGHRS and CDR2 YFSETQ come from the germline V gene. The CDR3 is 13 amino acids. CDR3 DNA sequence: TGCGCCAGCTCGGAGGCTAGCACAGATACGCAGTATTTT. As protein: CASSEASTDTQYF.

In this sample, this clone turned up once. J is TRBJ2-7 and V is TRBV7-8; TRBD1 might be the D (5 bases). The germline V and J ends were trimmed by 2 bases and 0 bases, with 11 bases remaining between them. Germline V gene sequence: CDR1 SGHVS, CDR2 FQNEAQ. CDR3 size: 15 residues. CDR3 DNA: TGTGCCAGCAGCTTAACGGTACAGGACTCCTACGAGCAGTACTTC. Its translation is CASSLTVQDSYEQYF.

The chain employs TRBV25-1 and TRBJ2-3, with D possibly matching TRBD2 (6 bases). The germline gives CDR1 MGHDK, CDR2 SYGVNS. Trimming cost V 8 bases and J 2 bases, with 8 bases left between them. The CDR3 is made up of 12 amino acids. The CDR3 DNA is TGTGCCAGCCGGGACTCCACAGATACGCAGTATTTT. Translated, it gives CASRDSTDTQYF. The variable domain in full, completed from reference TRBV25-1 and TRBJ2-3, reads EADIYQTPRYLVIGTGKKITLECSQTMGHDKMYWYQQDPGMELHLIHYSYGVNSTEKGDLSSESTVSRIRTEHFPLTLESARPSHTSQYLCASRDSTDTQYFGPGTRLTVL.

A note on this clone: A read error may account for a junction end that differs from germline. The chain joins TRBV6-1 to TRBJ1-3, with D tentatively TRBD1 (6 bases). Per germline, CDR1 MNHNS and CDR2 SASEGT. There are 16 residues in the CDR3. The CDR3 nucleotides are TGTGCCAGCAGTCAAGCAGGGGATCAGAGGCGAAACACCATATATTTT. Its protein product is CASSQAGDQRRNTIYF.

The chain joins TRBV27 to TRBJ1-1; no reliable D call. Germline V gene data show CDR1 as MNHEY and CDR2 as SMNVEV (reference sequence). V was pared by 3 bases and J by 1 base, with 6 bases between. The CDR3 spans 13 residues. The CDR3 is CASSFYRNTEAFF. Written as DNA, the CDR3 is TGTGCCAGCAGTTTCTACCGGAACACTGAAGCTTTCTTT.

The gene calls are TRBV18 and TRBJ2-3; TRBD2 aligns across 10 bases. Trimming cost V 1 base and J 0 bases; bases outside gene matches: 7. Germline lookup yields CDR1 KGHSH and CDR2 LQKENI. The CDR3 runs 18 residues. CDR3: CASSPRPTSGSSTDTQYF. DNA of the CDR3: TGTGCCAGCTCACCACGTCCGACTAGCGGGTCTAGCACAGATACGCAGTATTTT. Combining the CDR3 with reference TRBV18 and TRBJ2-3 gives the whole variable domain NAGVMQNPRHLVRRRGQEARLRCSPMKGHSHVYWYRQLPEEGLKFMVYLQKENIIDESGMPKERFSAEFPKEGPSILRIQQVVRGDSAAYFCASSPRPTSGSSTDTQYFGPGTRLTVL.

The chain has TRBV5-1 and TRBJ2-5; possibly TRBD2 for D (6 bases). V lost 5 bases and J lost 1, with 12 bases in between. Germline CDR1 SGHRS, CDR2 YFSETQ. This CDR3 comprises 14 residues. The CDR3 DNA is TGCGCCAGCAGTTTCTGGGGGGTCCAAGAGACCCAGTACTTC. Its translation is CASSFWGVQETQYF.

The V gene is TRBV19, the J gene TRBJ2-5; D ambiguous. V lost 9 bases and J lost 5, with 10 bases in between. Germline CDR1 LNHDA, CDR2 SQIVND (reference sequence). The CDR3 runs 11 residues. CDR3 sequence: CASRVRETQYF. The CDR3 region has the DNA TGTGCCAGCCGTGTGAGGGAGACCCAGTACTTC.

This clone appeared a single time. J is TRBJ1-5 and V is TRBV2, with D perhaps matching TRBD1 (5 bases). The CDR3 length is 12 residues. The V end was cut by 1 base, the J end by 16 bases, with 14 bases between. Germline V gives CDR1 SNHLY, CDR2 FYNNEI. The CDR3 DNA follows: TGTGCCAGCAGTGAAGATTCCGGGACGGGACATTTT. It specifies CASSEDSGTGHF.

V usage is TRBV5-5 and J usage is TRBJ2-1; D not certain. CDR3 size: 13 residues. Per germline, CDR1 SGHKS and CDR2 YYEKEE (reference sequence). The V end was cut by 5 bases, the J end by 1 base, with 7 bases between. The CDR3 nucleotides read TGTGCCAGCAGTGGGCAGTCCTACAATGAGCAGTTCTTC. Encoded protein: CASSGQSYNEQFF.

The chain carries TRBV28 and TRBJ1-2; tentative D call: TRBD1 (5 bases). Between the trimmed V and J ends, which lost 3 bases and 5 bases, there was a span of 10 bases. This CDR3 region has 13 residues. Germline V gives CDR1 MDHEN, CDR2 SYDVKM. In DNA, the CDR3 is TGTGCCAGCAGTTTGGCGGGGGGTTATGGCTACACCTTC. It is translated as CASSLAGGYGYTF.

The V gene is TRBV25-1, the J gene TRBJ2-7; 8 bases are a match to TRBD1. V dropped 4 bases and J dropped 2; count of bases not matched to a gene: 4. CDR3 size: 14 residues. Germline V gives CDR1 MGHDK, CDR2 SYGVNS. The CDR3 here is CASSGVQGAYEQYF. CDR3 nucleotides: TGTGCCAGCAGTGGGGTACAGGGGGCCTACGAGCAGTACTTC.